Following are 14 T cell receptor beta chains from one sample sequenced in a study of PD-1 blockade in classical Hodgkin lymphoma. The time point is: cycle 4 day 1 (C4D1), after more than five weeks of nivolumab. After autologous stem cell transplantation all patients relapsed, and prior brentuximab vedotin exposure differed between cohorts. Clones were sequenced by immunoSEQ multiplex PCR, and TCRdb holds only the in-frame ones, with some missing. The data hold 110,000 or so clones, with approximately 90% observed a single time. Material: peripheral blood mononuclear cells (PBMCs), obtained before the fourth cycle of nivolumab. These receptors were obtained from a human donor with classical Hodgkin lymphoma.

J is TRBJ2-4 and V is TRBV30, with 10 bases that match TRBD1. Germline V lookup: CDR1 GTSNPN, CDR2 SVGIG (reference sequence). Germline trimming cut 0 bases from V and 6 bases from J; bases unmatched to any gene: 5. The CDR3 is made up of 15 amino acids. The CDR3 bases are TGTGCCTGGAGTGTATCTTGGGACAGGGGAAACATTCAGTACTTC. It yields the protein CAWSVSWDRGNIQYF.

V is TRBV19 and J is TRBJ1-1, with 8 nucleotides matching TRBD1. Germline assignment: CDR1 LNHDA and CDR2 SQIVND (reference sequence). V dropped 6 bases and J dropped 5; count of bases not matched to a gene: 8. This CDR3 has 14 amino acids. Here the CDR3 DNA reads TGTGCCAGTAGGCGGACAGGGTCAAGAACTGAAGCTTTCTTT. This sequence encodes CASRRTGSRTEAFF.

The CDR3 sequence is CASRGQLAGYTF. Written as DNA, the CDR3 is TGTGCCAGCAGGGGACAGCTGGCCGGCTACACCTTC. J is TRBJ1-2 and V is TRBV2, with 7 nucleotides matching TRBD1. CDR3 size: 12 residues. V was clipped by 6 bases and J by 8 bases; unmatched bases: 6. CDR1 is SNHLY, CDR2 FYNNEI, per germline.

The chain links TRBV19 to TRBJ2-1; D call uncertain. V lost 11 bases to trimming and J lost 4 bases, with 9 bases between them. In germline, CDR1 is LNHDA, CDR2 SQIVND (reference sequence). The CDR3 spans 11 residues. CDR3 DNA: TGTGCCGTTGGAGTATACAATGAGCAGTTCTTC. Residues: CAVGVYNEQFF.

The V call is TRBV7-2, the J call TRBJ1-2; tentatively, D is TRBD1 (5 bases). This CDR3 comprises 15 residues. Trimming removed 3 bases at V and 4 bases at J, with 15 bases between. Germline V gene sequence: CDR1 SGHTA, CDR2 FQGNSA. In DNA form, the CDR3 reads TGTGCCAGCAGCTTCGGGATCAGCGGGGGCTATGGCTACACCTTC. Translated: CASSFGISGGYGYTF.

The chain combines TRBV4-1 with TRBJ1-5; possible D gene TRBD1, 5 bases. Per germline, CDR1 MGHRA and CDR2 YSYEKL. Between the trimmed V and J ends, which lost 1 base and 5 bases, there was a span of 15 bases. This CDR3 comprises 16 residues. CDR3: CASSQASNRGHQPQHF. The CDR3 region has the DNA TGCGCCAGCAGCCAAGCTTCGAACCGGGGCCATCAGCCCCAGCATTTT.

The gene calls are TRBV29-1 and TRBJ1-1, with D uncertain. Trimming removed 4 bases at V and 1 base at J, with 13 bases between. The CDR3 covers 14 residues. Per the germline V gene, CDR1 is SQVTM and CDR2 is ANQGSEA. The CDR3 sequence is CSVVTRRQNTEAFF. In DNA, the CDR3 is TGCAGCGTTGTGACTCGGAGACAGAACACTGAAGCTTTCTTT.

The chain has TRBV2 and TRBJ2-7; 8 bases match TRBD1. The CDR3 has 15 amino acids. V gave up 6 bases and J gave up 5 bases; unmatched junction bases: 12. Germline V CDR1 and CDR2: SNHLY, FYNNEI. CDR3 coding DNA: TGTGCCAGCAGAGGGGGCCAGGGGGCGCATAACGAGCAGTACTTC. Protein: CASRGGQGAHNEQYF.

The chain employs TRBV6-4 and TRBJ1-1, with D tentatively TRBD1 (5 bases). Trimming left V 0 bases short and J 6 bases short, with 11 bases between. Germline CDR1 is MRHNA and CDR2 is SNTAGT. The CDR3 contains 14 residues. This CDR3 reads CASSDSNVGAEAFF. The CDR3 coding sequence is TGTGCCAGCAGTGACTCGAATGTGGGGGCTGAAGCTTTCTTT.

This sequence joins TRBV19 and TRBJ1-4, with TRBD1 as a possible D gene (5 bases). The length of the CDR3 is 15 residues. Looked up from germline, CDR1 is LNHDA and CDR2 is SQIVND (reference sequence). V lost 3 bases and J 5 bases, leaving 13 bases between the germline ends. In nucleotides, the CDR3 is TGTGCCAGTAGTATCCTGGGGGTGAGGAATGAAAAACTGTTTTTT. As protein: CASSILGVRNEKLFF.

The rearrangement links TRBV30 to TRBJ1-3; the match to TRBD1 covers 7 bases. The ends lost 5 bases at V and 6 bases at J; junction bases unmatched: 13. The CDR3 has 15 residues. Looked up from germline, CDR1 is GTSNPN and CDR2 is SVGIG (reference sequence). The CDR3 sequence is CAWDIGQATENTIYF. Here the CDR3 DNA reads TGTGCCTGGGATATTGGACAGGCCACCGAAAACACCATATATTTT.

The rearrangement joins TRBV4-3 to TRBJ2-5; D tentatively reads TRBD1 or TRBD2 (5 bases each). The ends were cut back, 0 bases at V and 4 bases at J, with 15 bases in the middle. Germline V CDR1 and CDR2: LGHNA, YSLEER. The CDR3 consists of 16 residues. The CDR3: CASSQERGGYGETQYF. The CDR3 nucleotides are TGCGCCAGCAGCCAAGAGAGGGGCGGGTACGGAGAGACCCAGTACTTC.

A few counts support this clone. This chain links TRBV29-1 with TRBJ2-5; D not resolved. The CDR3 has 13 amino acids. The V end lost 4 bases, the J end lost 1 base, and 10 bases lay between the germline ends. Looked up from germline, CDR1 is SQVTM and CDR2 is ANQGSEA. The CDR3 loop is CSVVFEVQETQYF. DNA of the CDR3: TGCAGCGTTGTTTTTGAGGTCCAAGAGACCCAGTACTTC.

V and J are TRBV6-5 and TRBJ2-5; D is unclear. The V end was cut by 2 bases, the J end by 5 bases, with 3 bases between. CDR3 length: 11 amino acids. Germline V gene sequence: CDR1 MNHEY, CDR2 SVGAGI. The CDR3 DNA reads TGTGCCAGCAGTTACATGGAGACCCAGTACTTC. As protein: CASSYMETQYF.